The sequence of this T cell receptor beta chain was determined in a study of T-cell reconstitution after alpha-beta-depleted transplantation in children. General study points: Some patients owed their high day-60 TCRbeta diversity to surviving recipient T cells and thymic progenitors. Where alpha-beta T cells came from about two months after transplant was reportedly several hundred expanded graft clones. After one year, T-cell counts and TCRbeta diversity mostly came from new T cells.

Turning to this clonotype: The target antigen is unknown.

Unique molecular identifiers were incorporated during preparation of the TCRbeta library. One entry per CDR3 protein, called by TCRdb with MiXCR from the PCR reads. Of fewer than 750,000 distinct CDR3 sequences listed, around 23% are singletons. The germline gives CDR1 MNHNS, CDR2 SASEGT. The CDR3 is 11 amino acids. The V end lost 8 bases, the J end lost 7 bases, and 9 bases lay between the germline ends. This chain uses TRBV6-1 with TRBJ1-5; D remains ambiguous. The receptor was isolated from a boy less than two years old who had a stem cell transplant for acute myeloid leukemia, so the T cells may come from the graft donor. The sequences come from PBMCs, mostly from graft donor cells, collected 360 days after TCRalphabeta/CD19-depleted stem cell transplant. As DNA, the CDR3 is TGTGCCAGCGGCGACTTCCAGCCCCAGCATTTT. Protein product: CASGDFQPQHF.